This entry features one T cell receptor beta chain sequence. Antigen: not known. CDR1 and CDR2 from the germline V gene are SGHDN and FVKESK. J was trimmed by 5 bases and V by 1 base; bases with no gene match: 10. There are 17 residues in the CDR3. Profiled with immunoSEQ multiplex PCR; TCRdb holds only in-frame clones, not every one. The repertoire holds about 18,000 clones, with about 67% as singletons. The data are from a study of OX40 agonist ivuxolimab in advanced cancers. Study-wide results and caveats: Also showing low normalized T-cell clonal expansion were some of the nonresponders. Clonal expansion from baseline to week 6 occurred in both CD4+ and CD8+ T cells.

Autoimmune disease history or systemic immunosuppression disqualified patients. The origin of this receptor is an adult with an advanced solid tumor such as melanoma, head and neck, liver or kidney cancer. The chain combines TRBV14 with TRBJ2-5; 10 bases map to TRBD2. The sequencing here drew on CD4+ or CD8+ T cells sorted from blood, taken in a trial of the OX40 agonist ivuxolimab. DNA of the CDR3: TGTGCCAGCAGCCAAGGATCACTAGCGGGGACCGGGGAGACCCAGTACTTC. Translated: CASSQGSLAGTGETQYF.